Listed below are T cell receptor beta chains from one sample, sequenced in a study of read filtering for tumor transcriptome and immune sequencing. TCRdb re-called the reads with MiXCR, one entry per CDR3 protein. The sample includes 35,000 to 40,000 distinct CDR3 sequences, around 15% seen only once; the top ten take roughly 30%. Sequencing was carried out using a population of CD138-negative cells sorted from bone marrow. The source is a donor aged 40 or older with multiple myeloma. The CDR3 runs from the conserved cysteine through the conserved F or W. The D gene is left open where the match is weak. Part of the rows lack a size; the others show once, few, many or a class for expanded clones.

>many|NA|TRBJ2-3|TRBV15
TGTGCCACCAGGGGCCCTAGCACAGATACGCAGTATTTT
CATRGPSTDTQYF
>many|NA|TRBJ2-1|TRBV20-1
TGCAGTGTGGCCTGGGGTAATGAGCAGTTCTTC
CSVAWGNEQFF
>many|TRBD2|TRBJ2-2|TRBV12-3/TRBV12-4
TGTGCCAGCAGTTTCAGGGCTAGCGGGGCGAACACCGGGGAGCTGTTTTTT
CASSFRASGANTGELFF
>many|NA|TRBJ2-7|TRBV7-6
TGTGCCAGCAGCCCCCCGGGCGTCTACGAGCAGTACTTC
CASSPPGVYEQYF
>NA|TRBD1|TRBJ1-5|TRBV28
TGTGCCAGCAGCTTGACAGGGTCGGGGAATCAGCCCCAGCATTTT
CASSLTGSGNQPQHF
>many|TRBD2|TRBJ2-2|TRBV20-1
TGCAGTGCTGGACTAGCGGGAGTCCCGAACACCGGGGAGCTGTTTTTT
CSAGLAGVPNTGELFF
>many|NA|TRBJ1-1|TRBV6-1
TGTGCCAGCAGCCCTCAGGCGGGCGGGACTGAAGCTTTCTTT
CASSPQAGGTEAFF
>few|TRBD2|TRBJ2-7|TRBV29-1
TGCAGCGTGGGCCTAGCGGGAGAGCCTGGGGGAGAGCAGTACTTC
CSVGLAGEPGGEQYF
>many|NA|TRBJ2-4|TRBV6-2/TRBV6-3
TGTGCCAGCAGCAGGGATGCCAAAAACATTCAGTACTTC
CASSRDAKNIQYF
>many|TRBD2|TRBJ2-1|TRBV29-1
TGCAGCGTTGGGGGGTGGGGCGGGAGCTCCTACAATGAGCAGTTCTTC
CSVGGWGGSSYNEQFF
>many|TRBD2|TRBJ2-5|TRBV12-3/TRBV12-4
TGTGCCAGCAGCCATGTGAACCGTCTGGGGAGGGTGGAAGAGACCCAGTACTTC
CASSHVNRLGRVEETQYF
>many|NA|TRBJ1-5|TRBV30
TGTGCCTGGAGTGTCAGGACGTCCCTCAATCAGCCCCAGCATTTT
CAWSVRTSLNQPQHF
>many|TRBD2|TRBJ2-7|TRBV27
TGTGCCAGCAGTTCAGCGGGAGGGCCCATCTACGAGCAGTACTTC
CASSSAGGPIYEQYF
>many|NA|TRBJ2-7|TRBV7-2
TGTGCCAGCAGCTCAAGGTTGGACACGTCCTACGAGCAGTACTTC
CASSSRLDTSYEQYF
>many|NA|TRBJ2-2|TRBV28
TGTGCCAGCAGTTTGTTCAGGGTCGAGAACACCGGGGAGCTGTTTTTT
CASSLFRVENTGELFF
>many|TRBD2|TRBJ2-1|TRBV13
TGTGCCAGCAGCTTCGGAACTAGCGGGTTCTACAATGAGCAGTTCTTC
CASSFGTSGFYNEQFF
>many|NA|TRBJ2-2|TRBV5-5
TGTGCCAGCAGCGCCGACCCCACCGGGGAGCTGTTTTTT
CASSADPTGELFF
>many|TRBD2|TRBJ2-2|TRBV20-1
TGCAGTGCTAGAGGACTAGCGGGAGTCGTTGGCGGGGAGCTGTTTTTT
CSARGLAGVVGGELFF
>NA|NA|TRBJ2-7|TRBV29-1
TGCAGCGTTGAAGATAAGGGGCAGACAGTGCAGTACTTC
CSVEDKGQTVQYF
>many|TRBD1|TRBJ2-7|TRBV15
TGTGCCACCAGCAGAGGGGACAGGGGGCCCTACGAGCAGTACTTC
CATSRGDRGPYEQYF
>medium-sized|NA|TRBJ2-7|TRBV4-1
TGCGCCAGCAGCCAAGATTTTTGGGGGCGCGGGATATACGAGCAGTACTTC
CASSQDFWGRGIYEQYF
>NA|NA|TRBJ1-3|TRBV20-1
TGCAGTGCTGAGTGCATGGACAGATCCAAAAACTGCTCGGGAAACACCATATATTTT
CSAECMDRSKNCSGNTIYF
>many|TRBD1|TRBJ2-7|TRBV30
TGTGCCTGGAGTGCAGGCAGGGGGTGGTACGAGCAGTACTTC
CAWSAGRGWYEQYF
>few|NA|TRBJ2-6|TRBV6-1
TGTGCCAGCAGTTCGCAGGTCTCTGGGGCCAACGTCCTGACTTTC
CASSSQVSGANVLTF
>NA|TRBD1|TRBJ2-1|TRBV4-2
TGTGCCAGCAGCCAAGGGCAGGGGGCCTCAGATGGGCGGTTCTTC
CASSQGQGASDGRFF
>NA|TRBD1|TRBJ2-7|TRBV14
TGTGCCAGCAGCGCCGGACAGGGCTTGCGGGAGCAGTACTTC
CASSAGQGLREQYF
>medium-sized|TRBD2|TRBJ2-1|TRBV24-1
TGTGCCACCAGTGTGTCGGGAGGGCCGCACAATGAGCAGTTCTTC
CATSVSGGPHNEQFF
>many|TRBD2|TRBJ2-3|TRBV24-1
TGTGCCACCAGTGACCGGACTAGTCCCACAGATACGCAGTATTTT
CATSDRTSPTDTQYF
>NA|TRBD2|TRBJ2-1|TRBV5-1
TGTGCCAGCAGTAAGATACTAGCGGGAGGTTACGAGCAGTTCTTC
CASSKILAGGYEQFF
>few|TRBD1|TRBJ2-1|TRBV20-1
TGCAGTGCTCTACAGGGGGCCCTTCCTCCCTATGAGCAGTTCTTC
CSALQGALPPYEQFF
>few|NA|TRBJ1-3|TRBV20-1
TGCAGTGCTGAGTGCATGGACAGATCCAATAACTGCTCGGGAAACACCATATATTTT
CSAECMDRSNNCSGNTIYF
>once|NA|TRBJ2-2|TRBV28
TGTGCCAGCAGTTTCGCTCCGGTAGGGGAGCTGTTTTTT
CASSFAPVGELFF
>few|NA|TRBJ2-3|TRBV7-2
TGTGCCAGCAGCTTTGTTCCAGATACGCAGTATTTT
CASSFVPDTQYF
>many|NA|TRBJ2-7|TRBV6-5
TGTGCCAGCAGTTACTCGATGACGGGGGCTGGGTACGAGCAGTACTTC
CASSYSMTGAGYEQYF
>many|NA|TRBJ1-5|TRBV20-1
TGCAGTGCCAGAATAGACCGAGGCTCGGGTCATAGCAATCAGCCCCAGCATTTT
CSARIDRGSGHSNQPQHF
>many|NA|TRBJ1-1|TRBV21-1
TGTGCCAGCCCTCCCGGCCTCAGGTTGGTTAAGAACACTGAAGCTTTCTTT
CASPPGLRLVKNTEAFF
>few|NA|TRBJ2-7|TRBV20-1
TGCAGTGCTAGAAAAAGCACGGGGTCGTACTTC
CSARKSTGSYF
>many|NA|TRBJ2-5|TRBV5-1
TGCGCCAGCAGCCCGGACAGTCAAGAGACCCAGTACTTC
CASSPDSQETQYF
>few|TRBD2|TRBJ2-7|TRBV7-2
TGTGCCAGCAGCTTAGGGGCTAGCGGGAGTAACGAGCAGTACTTC
CASSLGASGSNEQYF
>many|TRBD2|TRBJ2-1|TRBV7-2
TGTGCCAGCAGCCCTCGACTAGCGGACAATGAGCAGTTCTTC
CASSPRLADNEQFF
>many|TRBD1|TRBJ2-1|TRBV20-1
TGCAGTGCTAAGGACAGGGTTAAGGGTGAGCAGTTCTTC
CSAKDRVKGEQFF